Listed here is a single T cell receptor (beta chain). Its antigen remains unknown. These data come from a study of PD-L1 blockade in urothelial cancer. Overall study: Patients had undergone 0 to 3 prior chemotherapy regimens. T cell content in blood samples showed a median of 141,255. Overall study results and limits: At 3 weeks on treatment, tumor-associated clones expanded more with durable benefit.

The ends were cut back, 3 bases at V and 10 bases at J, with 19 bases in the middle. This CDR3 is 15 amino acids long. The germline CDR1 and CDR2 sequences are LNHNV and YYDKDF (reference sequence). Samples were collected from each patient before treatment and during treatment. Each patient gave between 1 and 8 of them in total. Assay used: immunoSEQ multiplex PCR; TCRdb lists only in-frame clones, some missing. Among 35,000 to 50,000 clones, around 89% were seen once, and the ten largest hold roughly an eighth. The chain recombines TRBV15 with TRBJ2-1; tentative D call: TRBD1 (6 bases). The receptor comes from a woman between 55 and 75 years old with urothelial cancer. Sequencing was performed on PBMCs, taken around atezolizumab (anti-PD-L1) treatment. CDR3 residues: CATSRETHRVREQFF. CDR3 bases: TGTGCCACCAGCAGGGAGACCCACAGGGTGAGGGAGCAGTTCTTC.